The 22 T cell receptor beta chains below all came from one sample that was sequenced in a study of T-cell memory formation after mild COVID-19. TCRdb called the 5' RACE reads again in MiXCR, with one record for every CDR3 protein. The sample consists of fewer than 250,000 distinct CDR3 sequences, 27% of them appearing once. The sample was PBMCs or a T cell subset sorted from them (not recorded which). These receptors originate from an adult woman who had mild COVID-19 (a few samples of this study predate the infection). Cell type and time point are not known.

The chain carries TRBV3-1 and TRBJ1-1; unclear D gene. Trimming left V 2 bases short and J 8 bases short, with 9 bases between. Germline V lookup: CDR1 LGHDT, CDR2 YNNKEL (reference sequence). The CDR3 is made up of 12 amino acids. The CDR3 bases are TGTGCCAGCAGCCAAAGCACGAGAGAAGCTTTCTTT. Translation gives CASSQSTREAFF.

This clonotype was counted between two and nine times. V usage is TRBV18 and J usage is TRBJ2-1, with D possibly called TRBD1 or TRBD2 (6 bases each). The CDR3 has 13 amino acids. The ends were cut back, 5 bases at V and 4 bases at J, with 9 bases in the middle. The germline gives CDR1 KGHSH, CDR2 LQKENI. CDR3 in amino acids: CASSGGLYNEQFF. The CDR3 DNA follows: TGTGCCAGCTCAGGGGGGCTATACAATGAGCAGTTCTTC.

This clonotype was seen a handful of times. The CDR3 is CASSQAGTGDTEAFF. CDR3 DNA: TGTGCCAGCAGCCAAGCCGGGACAGGGGACACTGAAGCTTTCTTT. This rearrangement joins TRBV7-9 to TRBJ1-1, with 10 bases aligning to TRBD1. Germline V gives CDR1 SEHNR, CDR2 FQNEAQ (reference sequence). The CDR3 consists of 15 residues. The junction had 6 bases not matched to a gene; V was cut back by 5 bases and J by 3 bases.

The CDR3, as DNA: TGTGCCAGCAGCTATGAGCGGGGGACAGATACGCAGTATTTT. It codes for CASSYERGTDTQYF. The chain uses TRBV7-9 and TRBJ2-3; 8 positions match TRBD2. CDR3 length equals 14 residues. Unmatched junction bases numbered 3, after V lost 4 bases and J lost 3 bases. The germline gives CDR1 SEHNR, CDR2 FQNEAQ (reference sequence).

The chain has TRBV5-5 and TRBJ2-3, with D possibly TRBD2 on 6 matching bases. V was pared by 4 bases and J by 1 base, with 19 bases between. Germline V CDR1 and CDR2: SGHKS, YYEKEE (reference sequence). The CDR3 sequence is 17 residues long. CDR3 sequence (DNA): TGTGCCAGCAGCCATCACATTCCGGGCGGGGGCACAGATACGCAGTATTTT. It encodes CASSHHIPGGGTDTQYF.

V usage is TRBV30 and J usage is TRBJ2-2, with a possible D match to TRBD1 (5 bases). The germline V and J ends were trimmed by 2 bases and 5 bases, with 12 bases remaining between them. The CDR3 consists of 14 residues. Germline V CDR1 and CDR2: GTSNPN, SVGIG (reference sequence). CDR3 bases: TGTGCCTGGAGTACGACAGCACTTACCGGGGAGCTGTTTTTT. Residues: CAWSTTALTGELFF.

This clonotype was seen a handful of times. The chain employs TRBV12-3 or TRBV12-4 and TRBJ2-1, with 7 bases fitting TRBD1. The CDR3 has 15 residues. Losses at the gene ends were 3 bases for V and 2 bases for J; bases not matched to a gene: 4. The CDR3 DNA reads as TGTGCCAGCAGTTTTTCAGGGGGTGCCTACAATGAGCAGTTCTTC. It is translated as CASSFSGGAYNEQFF.

This clonotype was seen more than once but under ten times. Here the CDR3 DNA reads TGTGCCAGTAGTATGGGCAGACCGGGGACTGAAGCTTTCTTT. Translated, it gives CASSMGRPGTEAFF. The V gene is TRBV19, the J gene TRBJ1-1; D unresolved. The CDR3 covers 14 residues. Looked up from germline, CDR1 is LNHDA and CDR2 is SQIVND (reference sequence). Trimming shortened V by 3 bases and J by 5 bases, and 13 bases separated the two germline ends.

The chain carries TRBV12-3 or TRBV12-4 and TRBJ1-1; possibly TRBD1 for D (5 bases). The V and J ends lost 6 bases and 1 base respectively, with 18 bases between them. CDR3 length: 16 residues. The CDR3 loop is CASSRVGSRGNTEAFF. CDR3 in DNA: TGTGCCAGCAGCCGGGTGGGGAGTAGGGGGAACACTGAAGCTTTCTTT.

The CDR3 spells CASSSRLAGGTYEQYF. The CDR3 nucleotides read TGTGCCAGCAGCTCCAGACTAGCGGGAGGTACCTACGAGCAGTACTTC. The chain couples TRBV7-8 to TRBJ2-7; 13 bases line up with TRBD2. The CDR3 extends over 16 amino acids. V shed 4 bases and J 2 bases; nucleotides not matched to a gene: 5. Germline V gene data show CDR1 as SGHVS and CDR2 as FQNEAQ.

The V call is TRBV15, the J call TRBJ2-3; 7 nucleotides agree with TRBD2. Germline CDR1 and CDR2: LNHNV and YYDKDF (reference sequence). This CDR3 is 16 amino acids long. The V segment lost 0 bases and the J segment 1 base; nucleotides outside the gene matches: 4. CDR3 protein: CATSREGAGGTDTQYF. The CDR3 DNA reads TGTGCCACCAGCAGAGAGGGTGCGGGGGGCACAGATACGCAGTATTTT.

The chain has TRBV6-1 and TRBJ2-7; perhaps TRBD1 as D (6 bases). Germline V lookup: CDR1 MNHNS, CDR2 SASEGT. The CDR3 runs to 14 residues. Between the trimmed V and J ends, which lost 1 base and 4 bases, there was a span of 11 bases. The CDR3 DNA reads as TGTGCCAGCAGTGAAGACAGGGAACCATACGAGCAGTACTTC. The encoded protein is CASSEDREPYEQYF.

The chain couples TRBV29-1 to TRBJ1-1, with a tentative D call TRBD1 (6 bases). The CDR3 is made up of 13 amino acids. Germline values: CDR1 SQVTM, CDR2 ANQGSEA. V shed 6 bases and J shed 4 bases, with 15 bases lying between them. Here the CDR3 reads CSVRGGVTTEAFF. As DNA, the CDR3 is TGCAGCGTCAGGGGAGGTGTAACCACTGAAGCTTTCTTT.

This clonotype was counted a few times. The chain combines TRBV20-1 with TRBJ1-6; D not certain. The V gene lost 0 bases and the J gene lost 2 bases, with 14 bases spanning the gap. The CDR3 totals 17 residues. Germline-derived CDR1 and CDR2 are DFQATT and SNEGSKA (reference sequence). CDR3 sequence: CSARDIKARAYNSPLHF. DNA for the CDR3: TGCAGTGCTAGAGATATTAAAGCCCGGGCCTATAATTCACCCCTCCACTTT.

This chain uses TRBV12-3 or TRBV12-4 with TRBJ1-3; tentatively, D is TRBD1 (5 bases). The ends were cut back, 7 bases at V and 1 base at J, with 8 bases in the middle. There are 13 residues in the CDR3. In DNA, the CDR3 is TGTGCCAGCAACGGACAATCTGGAAACACCATATATTTT. Residues: CASNGQSGNTIYF.

The sample holds a few counts of this clonotype. The chain combines TRBV6-1 with TRBJ2-1; D might be TRBD2 (6 bases). The germline gives CDR1 MNHNS, CDR2 SASEGT. The CDR3 length is 16 residues. V was shortened by 3 bases and J by 0 bases, with 12 bases between the two germline ends. The CDR3 bases are TGTGCCAGCAGTGACCCAGCGGGCAGCTCCTACAATGAGCAGTTCTTC. Its translation is CASSDPAGSSYNEQFF.

This rearrangement joins TRBV7-3 to TRBJ1-5; no definite D call. The CDR3 runs 15 residues. Germline loops: CDR1 SGHTA, CDR2 FQGTGA. V gave up 3 bases and J gave up 3 bases, with 12 bases separating them. The CDR3 is CASSFWCSDNQPQHF. In nucleotides, the CDR3 is TGTGCCAGCAGCTTTTGGTGTTCTGACAATCAGCCCCAGCATTTT. Based on the CDR3 plus reference TRBV7-3 and TRBJ1-5, the full variable domain is GAGVSQTPSNKVTEKGKYVELRCDPISGHTALYWYRQSLGQGPEFLIYFQGTGAADDSGLPNDRFFAVRPEGSVSTLKIQRTERGDSAVYLCASSFWCSDNQPQHFGDGTRLSIL.

The chain combines TRBV4-1 with TRBJ2-1, with D perhaps matching TRBD1 or TRBD2 (5 bases each). The germline gives CDR1 MGHRA, CDR2 YSYEKL. There are 14 residues in the CDR3. V dropped 4 bases and J dropped 8 bases, with 15 bases sitting between them. This CDR3 is CASSLDRGPDEQFF. Written as DNA, the CDR3 is TGCGCCAGCAGCCTCGACCGGGGACCTGATGAGCAGTTCTTC.

This clonotype was counted a few times. This chain connects TRBV5-1 to TRBJ2-7, with TRBD1 identical over 9 bases. V lost 3 bases to trimming and J lost 1 base; unmatched junction nucleotides: 5. In germline, CDR1 is SGHRS, CDR2 YFSETQ. This CDR3 contains 15 residues. This CDR3 reads CASSSAGQGSYEQYF. The CDR3, as DNA: TGCGCCAGCAGCTCCGCCGGACAGGGGTCCTACGAGCAGTACTTC.

The gene calls are TRBV18 and TRBJ2-7; unclear D gene. Trimming stripped 1 base from V and 2 bases from J, with 18 bases between. The CDR3 runs to 17 residues. Per germline, CDR1 KGHSH and CDR2 LQKENI. This CDR3 reads CASSPRGLQSSPYEQYF. For the CDR3, the DNA is TGTGCCAGCTCACCACGAGGATTACAGAGCTCTCCCTACGAGCAGTACTTC. Based on the CDR3 plus reference TRBV18 and TRBJ2-7, the full variable domain is NAGVMQNPRHLVRRRGQEARLRCSPMKGHSHVYWYRQLPEEGLKFMVYLQKENIIDESGMPKERFSAEFPKEGPSILRIQQVVRGDSAAYFCASSPRGLQSSPYEQYFGPGTRLTVT.

The chain joins TRBV4-3 to TRBJ2-5; maybe TRBD1 (6 bases). The CDR3 is 13 amino acids. Germline lookup yields CDR1 LGHNA and CDR2 YSLEER. V gave up 4 bases and J gave up 5 bases, with 11 bases separating them. The CDR3 sequence is CASSLGGYETQYF. CDR3 in DNA: TGCGCCAGCAGCCTAGGGGGATACGAGACCCAGTACTTC.

This clonotype showed up many times. The chain has TRBV29-1 and TRBJ2-1, with no clear D. The V end lost 4 bases, the J end lost 5 bases, and 6 bases lay between the germline ends. The CDR3 is 11 amino acids. Germline V gene lookup returns CDR1 SQVTM and CDR2 ANQGSEA. This chain's CDR3 is CSVVSDNEQFF. DNA of the CDR3: TGCAGCGTTGTATCGGACAATGAGCAGTTCTTC.